Below, one TCR beta chain is given with its context. This clonotype has at least ten counts. It has no known antigen specificity. The sample holds no much larger clone one base away, and base qualities are not on file. The TCR beta CDR3 regions were amplified from the RNA transcripts. For the first round of RT-PCR on the TCR CDR3, the HTBI primer set was used together with the Qiagen OneStep RT-PCR kit. A second multiplex PCR round built the libraries, followed by size selection and purification. Libraries were sequenced paired-end with 100 bp reads on an Illumina HiSeq2000. On the authors' methods: SOAPnuke was used to process the raw data, throwing out any read that contained adapters or uncalled bases, had a mean Phred below 15, or lacked an exact constant-primer or identifier match. COPE v1.2.5 was used to merge the high-quality paired reads, and each unique nucleotide sequence was defined as a clonotype. Clonotypes were aligned to IMGT TRBV, TRBD and TRBJ reference segments using MiTCR v1.1. Analysis was restricted to V-J combinations with a frequency above 0.0001, which covered 98% to 99.2% of repertoires. The TCS score was defined as the ratio of F50 (clonal expansion) to E x V (chaos), calculated using BLOSUM62-based TCRdist between CDR3 peptides within each V-J. Welch's t-statistics and random forest reduced 450 to 600 V-J features to fewer than 15, which were used in a naive Bayes classifier (R e1071). TCRdb itself trimmed the public reads at Q25 with fastp, ran MiXCR and retained productive beta chains. Records with the same CDR3 protein are collapsed into one entry carrying the most frequent genes and DNA. The V and J calls and clone size come from TCRdb's table, not from the authors' own analysis. Across this sample there are about half a million distinct CDR3 sequences, with just under 20% seen only once. 47% of the sample lies in the top ten.

These data originate in a study of T cells in Graves' hyperthyroidism and ophthalmopathy (dated by TCRdb to about 2019). The study in broad terms: Peripheral blood samples were taken at the time of initial diagnosis, prior to any treatment. TCR V-J signatures able to tell the groups apart were searched for in a discovery cohort of 95 to 100 patients, of whom under 45 had Graves' ophthalmopathy and 57 had stable Graves' hyperthyroidism. An independent validation cohort of 18 to 20 hyperthyroidism patients and approximately 16 patients who later progressed to ophthalmopathy tested prospective prediction of ophthalmopathy. For training and testing, the roughly 93 patients in the discovery cohort were randomly divided in a 7:3 ratio. Thyroid tissue and blood T-cell repertoires from roughly six Graves' hyperthyroidism patients were also compared in the study. Following sampling, methimazole starting at 30 mg daily was given to hyperthyroidism patients, and high-dose intravenous methylprednisolone was given to ophthalmopathy patients. According to the paper, TCR Vbeta CDR3 sequencing was carried out on some 140 peripheral blood samples, which came from approximately 43 ophthalmopathy, about 75 hyperthyroidism and approximately 17 progressor patients. On the study overall, not on this receptor specifically: Blood samples also contained most of the expanded thyroid clonotypes (frequency above 0.001), which suggests that blood repertoires may reflect thyroid immune responses. Sample size was not statistically predetermined, and investigators were not blinded to group allocation. In cross-validation, a model built on a 13 V-J signature told ophthalmopathy apart from stable hyperthyroidism with 87.88% sensitivity and 81% to 82% specificity, and in testing the same model reached 80%/75%. During validation, the model predicted progression to ophthalmopathy a median of approximately 6 months ahead of onset, with around 65% sensitivity and under 85% specificity.

Moderately to severely active disease, a Clinical Activity Score of at least 3, a NOSPECS grade of at least 4, and a duration under 3 months were present in ophthalmopathy patients. Patients with uncontrolled infections, other autoimmune diseases, pregnancy or lactation were excluded. Diagnoses were established on the basis of clinical symptoms, serum thyroxine and TRAb, thyroid ultrasound, and orbital computed tomography. PBMCs were isolated from approximately 10 ml of fresh peripheral blood by Ficoll-Paque density gradient centrifugation. Total RNA was extracted using Trizol reagent, and RNA quality was assessed on an Agilent 2100 Bioanalyzer. V lost 0 bases and J lost 13 bases, and the count of bases not matched to a germline gene is 12. The germline V gene supplies CDR1 KGHSH and CDR2 LQKENI. Reading from cysteine to phenylalanine, the CDR3 counts 15 amino acids. Just CDR3 DNA is preserved here, 45 bases in frame from base 1.

The source material was blood. This TCR was recovered from a man aged 40-55 years with Graves' ophthalmopathy. The chain is encoded by TRBV18 joined to TRBJ2-1, and 7 bases in between align with TRBD1. The CDR3 corresponds to CASSPPLVAGGQQFF. The DNA sequence follows: TGTGCCAGCTCACCACCGTTAGTGGCAGGGGGTCAACAGTTCTTC.